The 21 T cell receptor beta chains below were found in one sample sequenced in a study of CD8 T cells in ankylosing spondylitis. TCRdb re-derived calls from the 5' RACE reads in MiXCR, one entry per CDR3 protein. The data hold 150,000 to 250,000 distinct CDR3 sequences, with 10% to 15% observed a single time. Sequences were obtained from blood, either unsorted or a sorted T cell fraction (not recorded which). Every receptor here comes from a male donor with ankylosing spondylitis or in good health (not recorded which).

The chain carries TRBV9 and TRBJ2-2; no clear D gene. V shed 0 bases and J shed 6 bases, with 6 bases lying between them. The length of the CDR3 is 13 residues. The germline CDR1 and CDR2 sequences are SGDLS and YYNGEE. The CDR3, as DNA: TGTGCCAGCAGCGTAGATTCCCCCGGGGAGCTGTTTTTT. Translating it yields CASSVDSPGELFF.

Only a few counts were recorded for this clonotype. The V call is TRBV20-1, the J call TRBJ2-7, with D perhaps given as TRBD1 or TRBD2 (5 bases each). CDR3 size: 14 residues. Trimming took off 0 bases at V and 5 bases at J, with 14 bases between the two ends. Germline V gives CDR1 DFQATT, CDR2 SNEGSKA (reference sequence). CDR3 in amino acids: CSARDQGESHEQYF. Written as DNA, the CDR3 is TGCAGTGCTAGAGATCAGGGAGAGTCCCACGAGCAGTACTTC.

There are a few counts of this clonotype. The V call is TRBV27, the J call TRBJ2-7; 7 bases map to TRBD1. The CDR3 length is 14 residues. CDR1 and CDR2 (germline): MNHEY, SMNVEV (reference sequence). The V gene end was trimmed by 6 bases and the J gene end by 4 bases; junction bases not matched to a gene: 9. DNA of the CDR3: TGTGCCAGCAGCCGTCACAGGGGTGGATACGAGCAGTACTTC. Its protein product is CASSRHRGGYEQYF.

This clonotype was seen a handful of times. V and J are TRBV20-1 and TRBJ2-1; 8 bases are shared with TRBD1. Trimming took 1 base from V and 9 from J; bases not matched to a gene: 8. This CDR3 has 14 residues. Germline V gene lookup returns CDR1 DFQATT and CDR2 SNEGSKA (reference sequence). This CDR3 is CSARAGQGAGEQFF. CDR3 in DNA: TGCAGTGCTAGAGCAGGGCAGGGGGCCGGTGAGCAGTTCTTC.

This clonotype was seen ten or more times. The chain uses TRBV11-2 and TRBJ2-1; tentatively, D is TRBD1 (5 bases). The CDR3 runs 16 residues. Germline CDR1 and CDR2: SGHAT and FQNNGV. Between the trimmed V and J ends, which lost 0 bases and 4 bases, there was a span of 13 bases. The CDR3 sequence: CASSLEPQDIYNEQFF. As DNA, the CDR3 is TGTGCCAGCAGCTTAGAGCCCCAGGACATTTACAATGAGCAGTTCTTC.

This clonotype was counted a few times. The CDR3 DNA reads as TGCGCCAGCAGGGGGACTAGCGGGCCCCCCCAAGAGACCCAGTACTTC. Protein sequence: CASRGTSGPPQETQYF. The V and J genes are TRBV5-1 and TRBJ2-5, with 12 positions matching TRBD2. The CDR3 has 16 residues. Germline V lookup: CDR1 SGHRS, CDR2 YFSETQ. The J segment lost 1 base and the V segment lost 5 bases, leaving 6 bases of the junction unmatched.

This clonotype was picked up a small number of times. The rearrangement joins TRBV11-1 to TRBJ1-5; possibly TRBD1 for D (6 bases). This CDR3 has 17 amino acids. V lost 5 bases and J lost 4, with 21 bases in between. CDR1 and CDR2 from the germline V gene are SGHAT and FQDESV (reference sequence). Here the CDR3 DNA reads TGTGCCAGCAGCCTTGAGGAAACAGGGTCCCATAATCAGCCCCAGCATTTT. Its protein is CASSLEETGSHNQPQHF.

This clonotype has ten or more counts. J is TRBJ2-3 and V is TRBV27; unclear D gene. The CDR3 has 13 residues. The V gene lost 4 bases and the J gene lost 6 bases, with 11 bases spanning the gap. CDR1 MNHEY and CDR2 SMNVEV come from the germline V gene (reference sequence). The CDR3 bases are TGTGCCAGCAGTTCCATCTTCCTTGATACGCAGTATTTT. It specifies CASSSIFLDTQYF.

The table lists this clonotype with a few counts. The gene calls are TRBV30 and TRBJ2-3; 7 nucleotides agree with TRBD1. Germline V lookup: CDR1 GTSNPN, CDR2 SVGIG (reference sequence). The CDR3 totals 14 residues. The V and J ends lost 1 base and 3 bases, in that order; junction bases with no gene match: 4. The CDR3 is CAWSEGAGTDTQYF. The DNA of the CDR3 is TGTGCCTGGAGTGAGGGGGCAGGGACAGATACGCAGTATTTT.

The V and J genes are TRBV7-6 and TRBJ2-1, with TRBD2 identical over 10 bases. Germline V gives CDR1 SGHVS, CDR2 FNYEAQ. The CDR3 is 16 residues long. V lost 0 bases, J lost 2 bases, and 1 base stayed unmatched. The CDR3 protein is CASSLASGGAYNEQFF. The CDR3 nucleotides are TGTGCCAGCAGCTTAGCCAGCGGGGGGGCCTACAATGAGCAGTTCTTC.

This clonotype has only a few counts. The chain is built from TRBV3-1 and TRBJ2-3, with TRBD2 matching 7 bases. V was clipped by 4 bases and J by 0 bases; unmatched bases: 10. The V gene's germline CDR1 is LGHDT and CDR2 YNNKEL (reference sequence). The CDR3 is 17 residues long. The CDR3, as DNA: TGTGCCAGCAGCCCGAGTTACCTAGCGGCTAGCACAGATACGCAGTATTTT. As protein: CASSPSYLAASTDTQYF.

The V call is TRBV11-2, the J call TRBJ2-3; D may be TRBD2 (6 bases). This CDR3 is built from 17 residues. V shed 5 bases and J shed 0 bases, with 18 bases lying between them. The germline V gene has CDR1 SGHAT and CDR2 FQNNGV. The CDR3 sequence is CASSLLFGGLSTDTQYF. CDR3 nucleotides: TGTGCCAGCAGCCTCTTATTCGGGGGTCTGAGCACAGATACGCAGTATTTT.

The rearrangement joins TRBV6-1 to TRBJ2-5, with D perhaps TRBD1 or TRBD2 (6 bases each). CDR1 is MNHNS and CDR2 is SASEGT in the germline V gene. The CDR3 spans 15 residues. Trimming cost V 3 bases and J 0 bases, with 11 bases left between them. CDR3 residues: CASSDKGGYQETQYF. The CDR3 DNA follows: TGTGCCAGCAGTGACAAAGGGGGGTACCAAGAGACCCAGTACTTC.

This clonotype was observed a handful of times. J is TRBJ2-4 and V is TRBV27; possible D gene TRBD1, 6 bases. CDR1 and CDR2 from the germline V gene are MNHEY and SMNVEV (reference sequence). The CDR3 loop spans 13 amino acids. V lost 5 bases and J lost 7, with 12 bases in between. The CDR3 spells CASSLRGGNIQYF. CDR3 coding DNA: TGTGCCAGCAGTCTCAGGGGCGGGAACATTCAGTACTTC.

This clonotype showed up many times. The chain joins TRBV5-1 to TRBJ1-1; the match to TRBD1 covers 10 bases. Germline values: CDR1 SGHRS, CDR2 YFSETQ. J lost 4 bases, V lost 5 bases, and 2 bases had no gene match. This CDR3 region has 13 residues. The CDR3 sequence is CASRRTGGTEAFF. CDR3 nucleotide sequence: TGCGCCAGCAGACGGACAGGGGGCACTGAAGCTTTCTTT.

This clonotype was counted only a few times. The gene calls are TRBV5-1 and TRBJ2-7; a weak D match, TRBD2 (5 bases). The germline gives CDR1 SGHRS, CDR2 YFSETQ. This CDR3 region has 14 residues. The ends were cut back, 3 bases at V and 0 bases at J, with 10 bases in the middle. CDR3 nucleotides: TGCGCCAGCAGCTCACCCGGGAACTCCTACGAGCAGTACTTC. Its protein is CASSSPGNSYEQYF.

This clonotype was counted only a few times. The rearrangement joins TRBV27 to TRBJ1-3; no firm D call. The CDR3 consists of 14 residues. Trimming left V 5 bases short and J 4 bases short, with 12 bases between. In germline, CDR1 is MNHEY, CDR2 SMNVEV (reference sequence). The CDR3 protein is CASSTGDAGNTIYF. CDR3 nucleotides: TGTGCCAGCAGTACTGGGGATGCCGGAAACACCATATATTTT.

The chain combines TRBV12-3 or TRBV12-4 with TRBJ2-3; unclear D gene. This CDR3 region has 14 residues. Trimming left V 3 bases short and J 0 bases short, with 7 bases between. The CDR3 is CASSLKLSTDTQYF. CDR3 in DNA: TGTGCCAGCAGTTTGAAACTCAGCACAGATACGCAGTATTTT.

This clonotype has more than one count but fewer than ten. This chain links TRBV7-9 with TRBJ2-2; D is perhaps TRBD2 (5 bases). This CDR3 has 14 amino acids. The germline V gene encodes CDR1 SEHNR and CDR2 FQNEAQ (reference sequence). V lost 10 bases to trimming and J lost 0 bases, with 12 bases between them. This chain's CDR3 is CATPGESNTGELFF. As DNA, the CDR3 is TGTGCCACCCCTGGGGAGTCGAACACCGGGGAGCTGTTTTTT.

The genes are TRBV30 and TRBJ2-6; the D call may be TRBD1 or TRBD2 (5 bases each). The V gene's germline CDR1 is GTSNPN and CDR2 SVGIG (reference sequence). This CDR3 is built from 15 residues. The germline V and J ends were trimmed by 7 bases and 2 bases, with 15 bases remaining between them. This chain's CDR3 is CASGTFKTGANVLTF. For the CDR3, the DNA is TGTGCCTCCGGGACGTTTAAAACTGGGGCCAACGTCCTGACTTTC. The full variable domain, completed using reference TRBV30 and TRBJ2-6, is SQTIHQWPATLVQPVGSPLSLECTVEGTSNPNLYWYRQAAGRGLQLLFYSVGIGQISSEVPQNLSASRPQDRQFILSSKKLLLSDSGFYLCASGTFKTGANVLTFGAGSRLTVL.

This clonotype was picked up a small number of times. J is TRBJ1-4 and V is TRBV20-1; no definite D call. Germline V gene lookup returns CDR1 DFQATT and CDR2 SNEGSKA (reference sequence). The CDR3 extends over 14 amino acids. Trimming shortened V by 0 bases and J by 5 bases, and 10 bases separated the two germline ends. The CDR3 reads CSARERTENEKLFF. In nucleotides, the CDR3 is TGCAGTGCTAGAGAACGTACAGAGAATGAAAAACTGTTTTTT.